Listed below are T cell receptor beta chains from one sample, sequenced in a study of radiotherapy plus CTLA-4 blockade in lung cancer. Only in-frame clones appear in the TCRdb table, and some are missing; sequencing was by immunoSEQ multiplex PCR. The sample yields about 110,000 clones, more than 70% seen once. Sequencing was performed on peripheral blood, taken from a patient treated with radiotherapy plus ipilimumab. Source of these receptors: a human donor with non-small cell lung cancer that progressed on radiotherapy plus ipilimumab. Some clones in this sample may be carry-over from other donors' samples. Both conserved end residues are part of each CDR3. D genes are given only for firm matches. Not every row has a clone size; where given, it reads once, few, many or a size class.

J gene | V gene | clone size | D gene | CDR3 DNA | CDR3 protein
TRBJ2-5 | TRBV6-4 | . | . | TGTGCCAGCGCCAGGACACCTCTAGAGACCCAGTACTTC | CASARTPLETQYF
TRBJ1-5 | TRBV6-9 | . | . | TGTGCCAGCAGTACAAGTCAGCCCCAGCATTTT | CASSTSQPQHF
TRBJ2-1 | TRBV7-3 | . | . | TGTGCCAGCAGTTTGTCCCTGACCCATGAGCAGTTCTTC | CASSLSLTHEQFF
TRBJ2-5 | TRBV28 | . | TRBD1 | TGTGCCAGCATTCCAGGGACAGCGGAGACCCAGTACTTC | CASIPGTAETQYF
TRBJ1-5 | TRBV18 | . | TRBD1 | TGTGCCAGCTCACCACAGGGGGCAAGAAATCAGCCCCAGCATTTT | CASSPQGARNQPQHF
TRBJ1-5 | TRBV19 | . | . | TGTGCCAGTAGTATCCAGGGCACTTATAGCAATCAGCCCCAGCATTTT | CASSIQGTYSNQPQHF
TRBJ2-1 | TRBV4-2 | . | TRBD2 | TGTGCCAGCAGCCAGTGGAGGGACGACGGTCTGGCGGGGGGGTCCTACAATGAGCAGTTCTTC | CASSQWRDDGLAGGSYNEQFF
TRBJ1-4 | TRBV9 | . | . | TGTGCCAGCAGCGCCTCCGTAATTAATGAAAAACTGTTTTTT | CASSASVINEKLFF
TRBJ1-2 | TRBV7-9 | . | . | TGTGCCAGCAGCTTTACAGGGATACAAGGCTATGGCTACACCTTC | CASSFTGIQGYGYTF
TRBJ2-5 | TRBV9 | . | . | TGTGCCAGCACCAAGGGGGAGGGAGGCGAGACCCAGTACTTC | CASTKGEGGETQYF
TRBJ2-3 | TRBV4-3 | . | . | TGCGCCAGCAGCCAAGGGGGCCCGAGGGACTCCTGGCGTGTAGATACGCAGTATTTT | CASSQGGPRDSWRVDTQYF
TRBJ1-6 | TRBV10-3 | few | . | TGTGCCATCGTTGAGGAATTGAATTCACCCCTCCACTTT | CAIVEELNSPLHF
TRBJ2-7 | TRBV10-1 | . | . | TGCGCCAGCAGCGGTGAGGTGGCTCAGGGGTTTGGACTACCTCCCGAGCAGTACTTC | CASSGEVAQGFGLPPEQYF
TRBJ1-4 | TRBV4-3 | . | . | TGCGCCAGCAGCCGGGTAGGGTCATTGGAAAAACTGTTTTTT | CASSRVGSLEKLFF
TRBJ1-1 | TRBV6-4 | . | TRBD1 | TGTGCCAGCAGTGTCGACAGGGGGAGGACTGAAGCTTTCTTT | CASSVDRGRTEAFF
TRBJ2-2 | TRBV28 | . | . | TGTGCCAGTAGTTTTGCCAGGGGTAACACCGGGGAGCTGTTTTTT | CASSFARGNTGELFF
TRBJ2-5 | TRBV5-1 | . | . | TGCGCCAGCAGCCAATCTCCGTACCAAGAGACCCAGTACTTC | CASSQSPYQETQYF
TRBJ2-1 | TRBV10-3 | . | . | TGTGCCATCAGCGGGCGAGGGGGGGACAATGAGCAGTTCTTC | CAISGRGGDNEQFF
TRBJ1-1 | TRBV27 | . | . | TGTGCCAGCAGTTTATCTCAGGGGAACACTGAAGCTTTCTTT | CASSLSQGNTEAFF
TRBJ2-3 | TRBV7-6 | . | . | TGTGCCAGCAGCTACGGACAGACCACAGATACGCAGTATTTT | CASSYGQTTDTQYF
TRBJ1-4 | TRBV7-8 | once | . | TGTGCCAGCAGAAGCAACAGGGTCACAGCTGAAAAACTGTTTTTT | CASRSNRVTAEKLFF
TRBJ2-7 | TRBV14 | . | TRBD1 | TGTGCCAGCAGCCGCAGACAGGGGTACGAGCAGTACTTC | CASSRRQGYEQYF
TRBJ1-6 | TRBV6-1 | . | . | TGTGCCAGCAGTGAGGGAGGGTCCTATAATTCACCCCTCCACTTT | CASSEGGSYNSPLHF
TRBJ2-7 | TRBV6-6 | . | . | TGTGCCAGCAGTTACGGTCGGGCATACGAGCAGTACTTC | CASSYGRAYEQYF
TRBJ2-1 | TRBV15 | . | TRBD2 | TGTGCCACCAGCAGAGACCTGCTCAGCGGGGAAAGGAATGAGCAGTTCTTC | CATSRDLLSGERNEQFF
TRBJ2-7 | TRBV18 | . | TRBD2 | TGTGCCAGCTCACCTACTAGCGGGGGGAGCTCCTACGAGCAGTACTTC | CASSPTSGGSSYEQYF
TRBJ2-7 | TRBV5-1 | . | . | TGCGCCAGCAGCTTGGAAGAGATAACAGGGTCCCACGAGCAGTACTTC | CASSLEEITGSHEQYF
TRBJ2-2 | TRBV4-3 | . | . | TGCGCCAGCAGCCAAGATCTAAAGTGGACAGCGAACACCGGGGAGCTGTTTTTT | CASSQDLKWTANTGELFF
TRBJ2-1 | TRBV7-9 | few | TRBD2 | TGTGCCAGCAGCCTCACTAGCGGGGGGGCGAACAATGAGCAGTTCTTC | CASSLTSGGANNEQFF
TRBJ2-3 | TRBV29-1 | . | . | TGCAGCGTTGGGTGGTACGCAGGGGTAGATACGCAGTATTTT | CSVGWYAGVDTQYF
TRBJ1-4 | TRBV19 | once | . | TGTGCCAGTAGTATCGTTAACAGCTTACCTGAAAAACTGTTTTTT | CASSIVNSLPEKLFF
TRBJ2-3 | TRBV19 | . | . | TGTGCCAGTAGTATCCCGTCAGATACGCAGTATTTT | CASSIPSDTQYF
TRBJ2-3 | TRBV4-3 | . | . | TGCGCCAGCAGCGCCAGACAGCTCACAGATACGCAGTATTTT | CASSARQLTDTQYF
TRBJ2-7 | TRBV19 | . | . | TGTGCCAGTAGTACCCCCGGGACTGCCCCCGAGCAGTACTTC | CASSTPGTAPEQYF
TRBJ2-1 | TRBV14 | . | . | TGTGCCAGCAGCCGTTTTGACAGCCTCCCCTACAATGAGCAGTTCTTC | CASSRFDSLPYNEQFF
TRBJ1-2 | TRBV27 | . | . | TGTGCCAGCAAGAACAGGGTGGCCTATGGCTACACCTTC | CASKNRVAYGYTF
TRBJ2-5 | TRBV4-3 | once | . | TGCGCCACCCAAAGTACGGGGGTTGCAGAGCTCCAAGAGACCCAGTACTTC | CATQSTGVAELQETQYF
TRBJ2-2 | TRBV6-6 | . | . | TGTGCCAGCAGGCGGACCAGGGATACCGGGGAGCTGTTTTTT | CASRRTRDTGELFF
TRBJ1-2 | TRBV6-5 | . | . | TGTGCCAGCAGCCAGGGACACCAGGGAGGCTACACCTTC | CASSQGHQGGYTF
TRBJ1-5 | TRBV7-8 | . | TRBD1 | TGTGCCAGCAGCCCCGGGTATATCGGGACAGATCGGCATCAGCCCCAGCATTTT | CASSPGYIGTDRHQPQHF
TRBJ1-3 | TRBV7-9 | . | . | TGTGCCAGCAGCCTGATCAGTGTCTCTGGAAACACCATATATTTT | CASSLISVSGNTIYF
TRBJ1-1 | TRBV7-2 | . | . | TGTGCCAGCAGCTTAGTGTGGGGAAGCACTGAAGCTTTCTTT | CASSLVWGSTEAFF
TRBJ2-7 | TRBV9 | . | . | TGTGCCAGCAGCCCTGGGGGCTACGAGCAGTACTTC | CASSPGGYEQYF
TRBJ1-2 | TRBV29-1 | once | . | TGCAGCGTTGAGGAAGGGGCTGGCTATGGCTACACCTTC | CSVEEGAGYGYTF
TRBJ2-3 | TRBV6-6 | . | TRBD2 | TGTGCCAGCGGGGGGGAGGCTGTAGATACGCAGTATTTT | CASGGEAVDTQYF
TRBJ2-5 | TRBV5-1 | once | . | TGCGCCAGCAGCTTGGCCTACAGATCAGGAGGGGAGACCCAGTACTTC | CASSLAYRSGGETQYF
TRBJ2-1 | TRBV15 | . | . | TGTGCCACCAGCAGAGATCTCCGCTCCTACAATGAGCAGTTCTTC | CATSRDLRSYNEQFF
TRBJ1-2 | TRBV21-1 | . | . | TGTGCCAGCAGCAAAGGGGAGGGCAGGCCATCTGCTAACTATGGCTACACCTTC | CASSKGEGRPSANYGYTF
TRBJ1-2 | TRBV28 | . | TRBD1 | TGTGCCAGCAGTTTATACGACAGGGTCTATGGCTACACCTTC | CASSLYDRVYGYTF
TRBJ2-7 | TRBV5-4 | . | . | TGTGCCAGCCAAGCCGATCTACAGAGGGCAGGGCTCAACGAGCAGTACTTC | CASQADLQRAGLNEQYF
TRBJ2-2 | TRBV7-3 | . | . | TGTGCCAGCAGCTTAATAGGTTCGAGGGGGACCGGGGAGCTGTTTTTT | CASSLIGSRGTGELFF
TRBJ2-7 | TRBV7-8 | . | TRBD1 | TGTGCCAGCAGCAATCCGGGGACAGATAACTACGAGCAGTACTTC | CASSNPGTDNYEQYF
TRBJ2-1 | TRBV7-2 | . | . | TGTGCCAGCAGCATCGGACAGAACATATACAATGAGCAGTTCTTC | CASSIGQNIYNEQFF